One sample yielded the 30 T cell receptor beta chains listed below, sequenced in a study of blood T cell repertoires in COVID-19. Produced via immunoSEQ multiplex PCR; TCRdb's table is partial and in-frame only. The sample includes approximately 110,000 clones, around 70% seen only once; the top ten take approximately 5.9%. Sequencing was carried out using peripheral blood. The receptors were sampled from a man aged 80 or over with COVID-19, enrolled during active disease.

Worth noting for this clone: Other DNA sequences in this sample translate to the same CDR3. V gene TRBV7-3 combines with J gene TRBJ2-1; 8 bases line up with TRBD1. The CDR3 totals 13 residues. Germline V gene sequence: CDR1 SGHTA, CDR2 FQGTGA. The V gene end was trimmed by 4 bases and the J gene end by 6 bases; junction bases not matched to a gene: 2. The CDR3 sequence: CASSSTGANEQFF. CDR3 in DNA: TGTGCCAGCAGCTCGACAGGGGCCAATGAGCAGTTCTTC.

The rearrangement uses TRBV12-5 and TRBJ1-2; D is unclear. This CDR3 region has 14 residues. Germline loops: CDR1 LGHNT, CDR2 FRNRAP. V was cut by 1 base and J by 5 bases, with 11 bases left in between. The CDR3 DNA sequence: TGTGCTAGTGGTTTGGCCGAACACCCTTATGGCTACACCTTC. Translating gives CASGLAEHPYGYTF.

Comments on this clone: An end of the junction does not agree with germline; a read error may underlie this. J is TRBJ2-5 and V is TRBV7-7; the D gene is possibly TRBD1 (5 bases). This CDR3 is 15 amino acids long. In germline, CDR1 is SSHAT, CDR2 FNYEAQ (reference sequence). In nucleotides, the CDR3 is TGTGCTAGCAGTTACACCCAGGGTGTGGGAGAGACCCAGTACTTC. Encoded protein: CASSYTQGVGETQYF.

The CDR3 reads CASSLTQVTYGYTF. The CDR3 region has the DNA TGCGCCAGCAGCCTGACACAGGTGACCTATGGCTACACCTTC. This chain connects TRBV5-1 to TRBJ1-2; D might be TRBD1 (5 bases). The V end lost 4 bases, the J end lost 4 bases, and 14 bases lay between the germline ends. Germline V gives CDR1 SGHRS, CDR2 YFSETQ. This CDR3 is built from 14 residues. Full variable domain (remainder filled in from reference TRBV5-1 and TRBJ1-2): KAGVTQTPRYLIKTRGQQVTLSCSPISGHRSVSWYQQTPGQGLQFLFEYFSETQRNKGNFPGRFSGRQFSNSRSEMNVSTLELGDSALYLCASSLTQVTYGYTFGSGTRLTVV.

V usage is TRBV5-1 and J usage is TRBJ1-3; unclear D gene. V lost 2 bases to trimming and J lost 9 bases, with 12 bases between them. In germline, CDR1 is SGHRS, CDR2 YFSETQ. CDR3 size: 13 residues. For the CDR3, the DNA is TGCGCCAGCAGCTTCTCTGGAGAAGGCACCATATATTTT. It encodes CASSFSGEGTIYF.

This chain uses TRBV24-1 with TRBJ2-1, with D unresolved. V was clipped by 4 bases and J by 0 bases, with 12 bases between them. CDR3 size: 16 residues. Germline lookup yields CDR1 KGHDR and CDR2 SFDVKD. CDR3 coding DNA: TGTGCCACCAGTGACCGGCTAGTGAGCTCCTACAATGAGCAGTTCTTC. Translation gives CATSDRLVSSYNEQFF.

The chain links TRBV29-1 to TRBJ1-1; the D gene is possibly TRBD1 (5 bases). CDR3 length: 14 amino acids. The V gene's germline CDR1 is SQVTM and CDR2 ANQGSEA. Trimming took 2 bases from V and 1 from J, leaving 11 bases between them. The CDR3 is CSVEMRGTNTEAFF. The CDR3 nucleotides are TGCAGCGTTGAAATGCGGGGCACGAACACTGAAGCTTTCTTT.

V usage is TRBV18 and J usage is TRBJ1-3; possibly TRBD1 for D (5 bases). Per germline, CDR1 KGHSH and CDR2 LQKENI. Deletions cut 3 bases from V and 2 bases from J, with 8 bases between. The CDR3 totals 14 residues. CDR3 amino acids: CASSPRGAGNTIYF. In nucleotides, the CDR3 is TGTGCCAGCTCACCGCGGGGCGCTGGAAACACCATATATTTT. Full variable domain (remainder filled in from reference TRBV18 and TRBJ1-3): NAGVMQNPRHLVRRRGQEARLRCSPMKGHSHVYWYRQLPEEGLKFMVYLQKENIIDESGMPKERFSAEFPKEGPSILRIQQVVRGDSAAYFCASSPRGAGNTIYFGEGSWLTVV.

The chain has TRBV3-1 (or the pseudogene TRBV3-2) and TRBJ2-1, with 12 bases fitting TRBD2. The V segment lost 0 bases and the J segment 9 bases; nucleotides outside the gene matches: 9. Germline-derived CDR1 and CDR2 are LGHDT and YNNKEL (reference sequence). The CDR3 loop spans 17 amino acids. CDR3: CASSQEEVGLAGSEQFF. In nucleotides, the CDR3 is TGTGCCAGCAGCCAAGAGGAGGTGGGACTAGCGGGTAGTGAGCAGTTCTTC.

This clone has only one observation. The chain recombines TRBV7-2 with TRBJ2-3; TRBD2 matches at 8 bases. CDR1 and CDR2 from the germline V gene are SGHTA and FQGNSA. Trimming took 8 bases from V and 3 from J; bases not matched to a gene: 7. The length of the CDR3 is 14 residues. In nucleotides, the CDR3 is TGTGCCAGCGAGGGGACTAGTAGGACAGATACGCAGTATTTT. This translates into CASEGTSRTDTQYF.

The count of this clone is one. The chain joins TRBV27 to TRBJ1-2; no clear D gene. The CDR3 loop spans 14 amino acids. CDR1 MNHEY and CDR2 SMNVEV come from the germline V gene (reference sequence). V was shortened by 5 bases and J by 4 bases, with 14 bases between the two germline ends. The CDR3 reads CASSLAPTIYGYTF. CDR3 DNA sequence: TGTGCCAGCAGTCTCGCGCCGACTATCTATGGCTACACCTTC.

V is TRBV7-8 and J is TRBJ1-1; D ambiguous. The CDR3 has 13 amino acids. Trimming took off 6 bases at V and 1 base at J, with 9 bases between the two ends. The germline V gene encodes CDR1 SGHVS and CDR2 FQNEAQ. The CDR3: CASRRIQNTEAFF. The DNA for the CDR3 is TGTGCCAGCAGGCGAATCCAGAACACTGAAGCTTTCTTT.

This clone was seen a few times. CDR3 protein: CASSQVDNYSPLHF. In DNA, the CDR3 is TGTGCCAGCAGCCAAGTCGACAATTATTCACCCCTCCACTTT. The chain is built from TRBV3-1 (or the pseudogene TRBV3-2) and TRBJ1-6; D is unclear. Germline V lookup: CDR1 LGHDT, CDR2 YNNKEL (reference sequence). This CDR3 spans 14 amino acids. V was clipped by 1 base and J by 8 bases, with 9 bases between them.

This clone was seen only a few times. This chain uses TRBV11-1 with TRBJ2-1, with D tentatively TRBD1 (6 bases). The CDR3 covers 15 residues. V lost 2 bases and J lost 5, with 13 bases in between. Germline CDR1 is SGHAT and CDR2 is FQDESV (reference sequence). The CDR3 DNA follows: TGTGCCAGCAGCTTACCCGCTGGGACACACAATGAGCAGTTCTTC. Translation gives CASSLPAGTHNEQFF.

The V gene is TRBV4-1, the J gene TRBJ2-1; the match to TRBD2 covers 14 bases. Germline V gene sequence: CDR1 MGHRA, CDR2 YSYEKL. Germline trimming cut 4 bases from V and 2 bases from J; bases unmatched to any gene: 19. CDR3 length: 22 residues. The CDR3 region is CASSPSIILGLAGGNPYNEQFF. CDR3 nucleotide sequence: TGCGCCAGCAGCCCTTCAATAATCCTAGGACTAGCGGGAGGAAATCCCTACAATGAGCAGTTCTTC.

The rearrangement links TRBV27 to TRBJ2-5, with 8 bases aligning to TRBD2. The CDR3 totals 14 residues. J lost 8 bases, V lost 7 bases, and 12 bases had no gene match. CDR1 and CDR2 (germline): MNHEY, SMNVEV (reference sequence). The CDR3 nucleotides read TGTGCCAGCAACGGGGGGGGGACCCCGACAACCCAGTACTTC. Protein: CASNGGGTPTTQYF.

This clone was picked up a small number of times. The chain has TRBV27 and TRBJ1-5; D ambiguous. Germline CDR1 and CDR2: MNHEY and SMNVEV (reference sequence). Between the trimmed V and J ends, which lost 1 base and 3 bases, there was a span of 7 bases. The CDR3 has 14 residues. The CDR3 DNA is TGTGCCAGCAGTTTATTTGGGCTCAATCAGCCCCAGCATTTT. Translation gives CASSLFGLNQPQHF.

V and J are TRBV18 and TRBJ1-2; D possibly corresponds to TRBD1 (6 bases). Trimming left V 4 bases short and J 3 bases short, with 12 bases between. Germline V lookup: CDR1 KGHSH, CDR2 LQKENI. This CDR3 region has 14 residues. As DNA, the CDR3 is TGTGCCAGCTCACTAAGACAGGAGGACTATGGCTACACCTTC. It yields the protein CASSLRQEDYGYTF. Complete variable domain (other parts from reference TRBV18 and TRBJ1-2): NAGVMQNPRHLVRRRGQEARLRCSPMKGHSHVYWYRQLPEEGLKFMVYLQKENIIDESGMPKERFSAEFPKEGPSILRIQQVVRGDSAAYFCASSLRQEDYGYTFGSGTRLTVV.

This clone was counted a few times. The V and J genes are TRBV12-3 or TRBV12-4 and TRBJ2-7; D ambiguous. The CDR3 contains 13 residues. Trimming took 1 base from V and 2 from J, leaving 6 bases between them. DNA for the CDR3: TGTGCCAGCAGTTTAGGACATCCCTACGAGCAGTACTTC. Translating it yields CASSLGHPYEQYF.

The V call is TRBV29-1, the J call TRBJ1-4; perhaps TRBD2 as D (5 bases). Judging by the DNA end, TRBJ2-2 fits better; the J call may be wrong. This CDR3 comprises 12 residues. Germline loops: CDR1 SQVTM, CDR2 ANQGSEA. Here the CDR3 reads CSVLTPGGELFF. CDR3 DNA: TGCAGCGTTCTTACCCCGGGGGGGGAGCTGTTTTTT.

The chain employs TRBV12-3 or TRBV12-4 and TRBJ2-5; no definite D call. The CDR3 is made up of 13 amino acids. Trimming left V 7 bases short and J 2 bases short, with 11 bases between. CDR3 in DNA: TGTGCCAGCACTGTCGTTGCGCAAGAGACCCAGTACTTC. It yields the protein CASTVVAQETQYF.

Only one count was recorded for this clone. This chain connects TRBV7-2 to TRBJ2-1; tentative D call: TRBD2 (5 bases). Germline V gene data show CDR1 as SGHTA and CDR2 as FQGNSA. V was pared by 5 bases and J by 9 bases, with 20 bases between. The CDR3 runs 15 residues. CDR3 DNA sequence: TGTGCCAGCAGCCGTTGGGAATCGGGGTCCGGTGAGCAGTTCTTC. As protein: CASSRWESGSGEQFF. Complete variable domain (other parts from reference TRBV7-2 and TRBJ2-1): GAGVSQSPSNKVTEKGKDVELRCDPISGHTALYWYRQSLGQGLEFLIYFQGNSAPDKSGLPSDRFSAERTGGSVSTLTIQRTQQEDSAVYLCASSRWESGSGEQFFGPGTRLTVL.

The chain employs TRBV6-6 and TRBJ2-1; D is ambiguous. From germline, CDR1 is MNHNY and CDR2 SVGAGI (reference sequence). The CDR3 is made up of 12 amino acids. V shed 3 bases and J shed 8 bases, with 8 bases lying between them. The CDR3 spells CASSYVKHEQFF. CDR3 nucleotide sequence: TGTGCCAGCAGTTATGTCAAGCATGAGCAGTTCTTC.

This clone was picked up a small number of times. The CDR3 sequence is CATSAPQAYSPLHF. CDR3 in DNA: TGTGCCACCAGCGCCCCTCAGGCCTATTCACCCCTCCACTTT. The chain carries TRBV15 and TRBJ1-6; the D is unclear. This CDR3 contains 14 residues. CDR1 LNHNV and CDR2 YYDKDF come from the germline V gene (reference sequence). Trimming removed 5 bases from V and 8 bases from J, with 13 bases in between.

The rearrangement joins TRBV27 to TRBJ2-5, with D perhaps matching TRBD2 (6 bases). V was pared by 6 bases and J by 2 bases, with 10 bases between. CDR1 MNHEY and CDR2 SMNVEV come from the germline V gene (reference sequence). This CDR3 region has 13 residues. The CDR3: CASRPSEQETQYF. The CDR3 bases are TGTGCCAGCAGGCCTAGCGAGCAAGAGACCCAGTACTTC.

CDR3 coding DNA: TGTGCCATCAGTGGGACAGGGGGCGGTAGCACTGAAGCTTTCTTT. Protein product: CAISGTGGGSTEAFF. The chain employs TRBV10-3 and TRBJ1-1; 11 bases agree with TRBD1. Germline lookup yields CDR1 ENHRY and CDR2 SYGVKD. The CDR3 runs to 15 residues. V was pared by 4 bases and J by 4 bases, with 5 bases of the junction left unmatched.

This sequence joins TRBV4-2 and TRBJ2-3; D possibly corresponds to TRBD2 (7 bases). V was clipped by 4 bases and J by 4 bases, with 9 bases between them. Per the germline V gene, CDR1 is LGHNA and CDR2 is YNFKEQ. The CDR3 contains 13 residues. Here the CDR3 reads CASSREGADTQYF. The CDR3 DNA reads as TGTGCCAGCAGCCGGGAGGGGGCAGATACGCAGTATTTT.

The CDR3 region is CATRDQGTDEQFF. The CDR3 DNA follows: TGTGCCACCAGGGACCAGGGGACCGATGAGCAGTTCTTC. V is TRBV28 and J is TRBJ2-1; possibly TRBD1 for D (6 bases). CDR3 size: 13 residues. CDR1 is MDHEN and CDR2 is SYDVKM in the germline V gene. Trimming took 10 bases from V and 8 from J, leaving 18 bases between them.

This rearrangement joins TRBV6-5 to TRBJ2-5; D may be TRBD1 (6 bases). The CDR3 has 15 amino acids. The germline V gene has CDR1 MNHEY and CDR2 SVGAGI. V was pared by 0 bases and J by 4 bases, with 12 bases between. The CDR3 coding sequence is TGTGCCAGCAGTTACTCGCGGACAGAACGAGAGACCCAGTACTTC. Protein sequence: CASSYSRTERETQYF.

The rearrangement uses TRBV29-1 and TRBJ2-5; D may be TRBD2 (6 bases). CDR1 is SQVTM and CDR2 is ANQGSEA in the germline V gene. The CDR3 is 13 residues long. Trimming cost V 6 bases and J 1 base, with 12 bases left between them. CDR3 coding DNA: TGCAGCGTGTCCGGGACTTTCCAAGAGACCCAGTACTTC. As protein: CSVSGTFQETQYF.